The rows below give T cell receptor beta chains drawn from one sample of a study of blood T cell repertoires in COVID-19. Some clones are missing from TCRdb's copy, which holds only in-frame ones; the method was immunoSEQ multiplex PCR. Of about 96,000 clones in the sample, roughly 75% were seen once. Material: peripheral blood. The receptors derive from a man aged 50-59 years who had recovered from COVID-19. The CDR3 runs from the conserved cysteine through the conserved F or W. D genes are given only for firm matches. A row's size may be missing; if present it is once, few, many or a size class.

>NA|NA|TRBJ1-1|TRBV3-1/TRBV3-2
TGTGCCAGCAGCCGATCCGGGAACACTGAAGCTTTCTTT
CASSRSGNTEAFF
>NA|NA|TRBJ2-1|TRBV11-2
TGTGCCAGCAGCTTAACGTCTAGCGCGGGACCTTTCAATGAGCAGTTCTTC
CASSLTSSAGPFNEQFF
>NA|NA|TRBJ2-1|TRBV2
TGTGCCAGCACCCAAGGACAGTTCAATGAGCAGTTCTTC
CASTQGQFNEQFF
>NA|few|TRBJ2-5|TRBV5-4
TGTGCCAGCAGCTTCCCGGAGCCCCAAGAGACCCAGTACTTC
CASSFPEPQETQYF
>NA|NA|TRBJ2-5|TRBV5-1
TGCGCCAGCAGCTTACCGGGACTTCAAGAGACCCAGTACTTC
CASSLPGLQETQYF
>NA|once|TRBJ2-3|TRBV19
TGTGCCAGTAGTATCCTAGGGGAATCGACAGATACGCAGTATTTT
CASSILGESTDTQYF
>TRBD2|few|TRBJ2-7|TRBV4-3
TGCGCCAGCAGCCAAGGACTGACCGGGACTAGGACCGAGCAGTACTTC
CASSQGLTGTRTEQYF
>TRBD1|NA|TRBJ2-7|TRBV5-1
TGCGCCAGCAGCCGACAGGGCCTCGACGAGCAGTACTTC
CASSRQGLDEQYF
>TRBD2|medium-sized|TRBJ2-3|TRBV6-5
TGTGCCAGCAGTTTACTAGCGGGGGGGCCAGATACGCAGTATTTT
CASSLLAGGPDTQYF
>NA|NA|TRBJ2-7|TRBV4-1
TGCGCCAGCAGCCAAGCTACCGCAATCGAGGTTCTCAACGAGCAGTACTTC
CASSQATAIEVLNEQYF
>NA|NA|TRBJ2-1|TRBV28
TGTGCCAGCAGTTTATCGGGACTTTACAATGAGCAGTTCTTC
CASSLSGLYNEQFF
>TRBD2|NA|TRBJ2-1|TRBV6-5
TGTGCCAGCAGGCTACTAGCGGGGGGGGTGAATGAGCAGTTCTTC
CASRLLAGGVNEQFF
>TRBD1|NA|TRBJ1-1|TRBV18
TGTGCCAGCTCCGGGACAGTGCAGGCCACTGAAGCTTTCTTT
CASSGTVQATEAFF
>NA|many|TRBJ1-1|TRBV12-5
TGTGCTAGTGGTGCACCCCCCGCGGGAGTGGACACTGAAGCTTTCTTT
CASGAPPAGVDTEAFF
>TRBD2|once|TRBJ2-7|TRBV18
TGTGCCAGCTCACCGAGGGGGACTAGCGGGAGAGGAACCTACGAGCAGTACTTC
CASSPRGTSGRGTYEQYF
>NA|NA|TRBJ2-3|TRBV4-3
TGCGCCAGCAGCCAAGAGCGGAGCACAGATACGCAGTATTTT
CASSQERSTDTQYF
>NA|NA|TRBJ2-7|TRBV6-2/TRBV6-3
TGTGCCAGCAGCCGACAGGTAACCTACGAGCAGTACTTC
CASSRQVTYEQYF
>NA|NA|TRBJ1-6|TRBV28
TGTGCCAGCGGGAACAGGCAGAATTCACCCCTCCACTTT
CASGNRQNSPLHF
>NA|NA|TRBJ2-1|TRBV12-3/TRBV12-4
TGTGCCAGCACCACAGGTCGGAATGAGCAGTTCTTC
CASTTGRNEQFF
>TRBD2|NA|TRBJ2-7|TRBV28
TGTGCCAGCAGTTCCCAGAAACTAGCGAGATACGAGCAGTACTTC
CASSSQKLARYEQYF
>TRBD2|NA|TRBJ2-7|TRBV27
TGTGCCAGCAGTCCAGGGCCGGGACTAGCGGGGGGTGTCTACGAGCAGTACTTC
CASSPGPGLAGGVYEQYF
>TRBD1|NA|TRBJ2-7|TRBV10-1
TGCGCCAGCAGTGACTTTGGACAGGGGAGTGGCGAGCAGTACTTC
CASSDFGQGSGEQYF
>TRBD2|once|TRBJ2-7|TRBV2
TGTGCCAGCAGTGGGGGGCTAGCGGGTCTCTCCTACGAGCAGTACTTC
CASSGGLAGLSYEQYF
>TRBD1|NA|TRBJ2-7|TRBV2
TGTGCCAGCACCGGGACAGGGGGCGGGTACGAGCAGTACTTC
CASTGTGGGYEQYF
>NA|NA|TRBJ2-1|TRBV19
TGTGCCAGCGGACACCGAGGAGGGGATGAGCAGTTCTTC
CASGHRGGDEQFF
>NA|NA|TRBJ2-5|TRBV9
TGTGCCAGCAGCGTAGCAAGTAGGGGGGAGACCCAGTACTTC
CASSVASRGETQYF
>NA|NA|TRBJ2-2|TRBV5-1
TGCGCCAGCAGCTTGGTTCAGCGGAACACCGGGGAGCTGTTTTTT
CASSLVQRNTGELFF
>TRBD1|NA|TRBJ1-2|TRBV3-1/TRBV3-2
TGTGCCAGCCGCCAAGAGTCGGGACAGGGGGCGTTTGGCTACACCTTC
CASRQESGQGAFGYTF
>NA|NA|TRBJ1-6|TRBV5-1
TGCGCCAGCAGGCCCGACAGCCACTCCTATAATTCACCCCTCCACTTT
CASRPDSHSYNSPLHF
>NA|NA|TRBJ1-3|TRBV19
TGTGCCAGTCGGGAAAGATACTCTGGAAACACCATATATTTT
CASRERYSGNTIYF
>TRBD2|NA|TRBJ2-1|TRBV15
TGTGCCACCAGCAGAGCCCGCGGGGGGGCCTACAATGAGCAGTTCTTC
CATSRARGGAYNEQFF
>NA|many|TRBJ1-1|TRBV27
TGTGCCAGCAGTTTATCCGGCAGGGAAGCTTTCTTT
CASSLSGREAFF
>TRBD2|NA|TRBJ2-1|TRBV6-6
TGTGCCAGCAGCCGACTAGCGGGAGGACCCCCTTTTGGCAATGAGCAGTTCTTC
CASSRLAGGPPFGNEQFF
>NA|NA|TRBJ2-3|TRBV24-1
TGTGCCACCAGTGAGGTAGCTAGATCAGATACGCAGTATTTT
CATSEVARSDTQYF
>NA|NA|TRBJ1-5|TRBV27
TGTGCCAGCAGACTTGGAGGCAATCAGCCCCAGCATTTT
CASRLGGNQPQHF
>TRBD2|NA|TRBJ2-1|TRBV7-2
TGTGCCAGCAGCCCAGGACTAGCGGGACCTGAGCAGTTCTTC
CASSPGLAGPEQFF
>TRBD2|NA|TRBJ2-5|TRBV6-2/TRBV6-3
TGTGCCAGCAGCCTTTTAGCGGGATGGGAGACCCAGTACTTC
CASSLLAGWETQYF
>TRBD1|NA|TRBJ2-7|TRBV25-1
TGTGCCAGCAGTGGGGACAGTTACGAGCAGTACTTC
CASSGDSYEQYF
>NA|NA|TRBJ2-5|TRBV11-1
TGTGCCAGCAGCTTAGCCCCGACAGATCAAGAGACCCAGTACTTC
CASSLAPTDQETQYF
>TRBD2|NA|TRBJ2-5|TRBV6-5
TGTGCCAGCAGCGCAGCCCTAGCGGGGGGAGAGACCCAGTACTTC
CASSAALAGGETQYF
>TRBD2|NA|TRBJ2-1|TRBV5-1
TGCGCCAGCAGCTTGGGTCTAGCGGGCGTTGAGCAGTTCTTC
CASSLGLAGVEQFF
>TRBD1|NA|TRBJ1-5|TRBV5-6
TGTGCCAGCAGCTTCGGACAGGTAACGAGGGGCAATCAGCCCCAGCATTTT
CASSFGQVTRGNQPQHF
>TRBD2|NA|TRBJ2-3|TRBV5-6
TGTGCCAGCAGAATTCGACTAGCGGGGGGGCAATGGGCAGATACGCAGTATTTT
CASRIRLAGGQWADTQYF
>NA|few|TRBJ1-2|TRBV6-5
TGTGCCAGCAGTTACTCTCGGGGGTTTTATGGCTACACCTTC
CASSYSRGFYGYTF